This T cell receptor (beta chain) was profiled in a study of cytomegalovirus exposure and HLA in healthy donors (dated by TCRdb to 2016 to 2017). At the level of the whole study: An earlier analysis of more than 550 of the donors reported around 280 Gb of sequence data and around 100 million unique TCR beta sequences obtained from roughly 170 million T cells. An early release covering 550 to 650 HLA-typed donors comprised approximately 300 gigabases of sequencing data and around 80 million unique TCR sequences. Among the roughly 370 genotyped donors, about 85% belonged to the genetic ancestry cluster associated with self-reported Caucasian donors. The aim of the study was to test whether cataloging public T cell receptors could identify signatures of past pathogen exposure. The study used immunosequencing to profile the T cell repertoires of 600 to 850 subjects and linked those repertoires to cytomegalovirus serostatus. In addition to the first cohort of approximately 670 subjects, a separate validation cohort of approximately 120 different subjects was used. High-throughput TCR immunosequencing, statistical association of individual TCRs with disease status, and machine learning were combined to predict cytomegalovirus infection status. To study patterns of TCR occurrence, a later analysis re-analyzed previously published TCR beta repertoires from 666 donors and added high-resolution HLA genotyping. Rather than drawing on any new phenotypic data, the later analysis identified candidate immune exposures from TCR beta sequences and the way those sequences occurred across donors. To decide whether each TCR beta V gene segment behaved as functional or pseudogenic, an earlier analysis of 587 of the donors relied on high-throughput TCR beta sequencing. Alongside the repertoire data, information on donor age, sex, ethnicity and CMV serostatus was compiled. In a later genetic analysis, genome-wide SNP genotypes for 398 of the 666 donors were used, and that subset was treated as a discovery cohort. Every discovery cohort repertoire had been produced on one sequencing platform. Class I and class II HLA loci were covered by the typing at four-digit resolution. The number of donors typed differed by locus, with about 629-630 for A, B, C, DRB1 and DQB1, around 500 for DQA1, 600 to 610 for DPA1, and 472 for DPB1. About 5 DR-DQ haplotypes were handled as single units for association and clustering, since linkage in the cohort was strong. Among 300 to 500 genotyped donors of the cohort, an average of approximately 240,000 unique TCR beta nucleotide sequences was sequenced per donor, of which roughly 18% were non-productive. Here is what the overall study found, with its caveats: Specific HLA alleles were associated with about 17,000 TCR beta sequences at a false discovery rate of 0.05 in a later analysis. In a later genetic analysis, a missense DCLRE1C variant was associated with V-gene and J-gene trimming of TCR beta chains, and the association was replicated in an independent cohort. Roughly uniform sequencing depth across donors was assumed in presence/absence analyses, although this assumption may not hold. HLA typing was unavailable for some donors at each locus, so association tests used only the typed subset. Several of the top co-occurrence clusters appeared to be linked to parvovirus B19, influenza, CMV and Epstein-Barr virus, according to a later analysis. An earlier analysis of approximately 590 of the donors showed that most TCR beta V segments appeared in productive rearrangements either about 87% or about 30% of the time, which broadly matched IMGT annotations. When HLA alleles, especially DR and DQ, strongly co-occurred, TCR associations were difficult to assign to individual alleles. In a later analysis, HLA-associated TCR beta chains showed more clonal expansion and lower generation probabilities than non-associated chains that were equally common. The authors suggested that the approach could potentially be generalized to other disease states and immunological phenotypes. Cytomegalovirus status was reported to be diagnosed by the classifier with high specificity and sensitivity in both the original and validation cohorts. Most TCR sequences were seen in very few donors, while some public TCRs were found in many individuals. Three of the identified cytomegalovirus-associated TCR beta chains were confirmed in vitro to be specific for cytomegalovirus antigens. A cluster of highly shared sequence variants was judged likely to be a technical artifact of the sequencing pipeline. The earlier analysis of some 560 of the donors excluded some 16 rarely observed V segments, including chromosome 9 orphons, because counts were too low. Most CMV-associated TCR beta chains appeared to be HLA-restricted in a later analysis, and the HLA associations seemed to be driven largely by CMV exposure. A later genetic analysis reported fewer N-insertions in productive TCRs among donors in an Asian-associated ancestry cluster than the roughly 700-donor mean. The 87-base-pair reads could not distinguish some IMGT-functional V segments, including TRBV6-2 and TRBV6-3, so those segments were excluded. Linkage disequilibrium might explain the correlated functional status among segregating V segments, but an unknown experimental factor could not be ruled out. CMV serostatus was the only immune exposure information available for the cohort. This cohort had only TCR beta chains sequenced, and the lack of alpha or paired-chain data limited which features could be detected. In a later analysis, TCR association rates were found to vary across HLA loci, with the most associated TCRs seen for DRB1 alleles and the fewest for HLA-C alleles. The study gave a list of about 170 TCR beta chains associated with cytomegalovirus. A further reported finding was that TCR beta sequences accurately predicted the HLA-A and HLA-B alleles for most subjects in the first cohort.

A single count supports this clone. Its specific antigen is unknown. Per-base qualities were not stored, and no clone one base away is much larger. Receptor amplification or capture employed the immunoSEQ multiplex PCR assay. A mixture of 60 forward primers for TCR Vbeta segments and 13 reverse primers for TCR Jbeta segments was used in the multiplex PCR. A multiplex PCR assay on genomic DNA amplified the CDR3 region of rearranged TCR beta genes. The Illumina HiSeq System was used to sequence the amplified TCR beta libraries as 87-base-pair reads. On the authors' methods: A later analysis counted tens of millions of unique TCR beta chains across the 700 or so repertoires, and 9.5 million to 11 million of these chains were shared by at least two donors. Raw reads were error-corrected and collapsed into unique sequences with a nearest-neighbor algorithm that merged closely related sequences to remove PCR and sequencing errors. To assign V, D and J gene segments, CDR3 sequences were aligned to IMGT reference sequences. Each retained sequence needed at least a six-nucleotide match to both a V gene segment and a J gene segment. A rearrangement was called productive if the CDR3 had no stop codons and remained in frame with V and J, and every other rearrangement was called non-productive. Following IMGT convention, CDR3 was defined as the stretch from the second conserved V-encoded cysteine to the conserved J-encoded phenylalanine. Sequences without an unambiguous match to a single V gene segment were excluded from the earlier analysis of approximately 560 of the donors. In an earlier analysis of approximately 610 of the donors, V segments were called functional above 56.7% productive rearrangements and were called segregating when the between-donor standard deviation exceeded 5%. To diagnose cytomegalovirus status from the catalog of TCR beta chain sequences, a statistical classification framework was built. A later analysis assigned V and J genes by comparing TCR nucleotide sequences with IMGT/GENE-DB human TR gene sequences. The TCRdist pipeline was used in a later analysis to assign CDR3 sequences and most-parsimonious VDJ recombination scenarios. In a later analysis, every TCR beta chain was defined by the combination of its CDR3 amino acid sequence and its V-gene family, and reads without a unique V-gene family were dropped. In a later analysis, around 600 highly shared, low-generation-probability nucleotide sequences were removed to address suspected cross-contamination and a sequencing artifact. In a later analysis, a clonal expansion index was calculated for each public chain from normalized within-repertoire ranks of inferred template counts. A later analysis computed generation probabilities with a VDJ recombination model fitted to out-of-frame rearrangements, and checked the results against IGoR. In a later analysis, TCR-TCR, TCR-HLA and TCR-CMV co-occurrence was scored with hypergeometric tests, and a repertoire-size bias correction was applied to TCR pairs. A later analysis estimated false discovery rates by permuting HLA or CMV assignments 20 times. A later analysis grouped co-occurring TCRs with DBSCAN, adding TCRdist sequence similarity when clustering within HLA-allele-positive subsets. Co-occurrence clustering excluded repertoires with fewer than 30,000 or more than 120,000 public chains, plus five with anomalous nucleotide sharing. TCRdb retrieved this table from immuneACCESS and kept in-frame rearrangements only. Not all clones are present; in checked studies, unresolved V genes account for under half, and no reason is known for the remainder. The D gene and trimming were derived from the DNA, and the V and J assignments and clone size from that table. The sample data list over 150,000 clones, and approximately 80% of these were observed just once. Jointly, the top ten make up roughly 13% of the sample.

In total, approximately 610 healthy bone marrow donors made up the cohort. At the time of sampling, every cohort member was nominally healthy, though immune exposures that went unrecorded were likely present. The donor tested CMV seropositive, placing the donor among the 250 to 350 seropositive members of the cohort. A peripheral blood sample was collected from each donor, and TCR beta sequencing was performed on peripheral blood mononuclear cells. Genomic DNA was extracted from the blood cell samples with the Qiagen DNeasy Blood Extraction Kit. CDR1 and CDR2, looked up from the germline V gene, are SGHRS and YFSETQ. V and J are trimmed by 0 bases and 2 bases, and the gene matches miss 7 bases of the junction. Including the terminal cysteine and phenylalanine, the CDR3 comprises 16 residues. The only DNA kept is the CDR3, 48 bases in frame from the first base.

This TCR was recovered from a man aged 25 to 45 in good health and CMV-seropositive. Specimen: PBMCs. This sequence uses TRBV5-1 and TRBJ2-7; 8 bases in the middle match TRBD2. The CDR3 region: CASSLESGSRTYEQYF. The bases read TGCGCCAGCAGCTTGGAGAGCGGGAGTCGAACCTACGAGCAGTACTTC.